The rows below give T cell receptor beta chains drawn from one sample of a study of molecular identifiers for immune sequencing clone quantification. Using its own MiXCR run on the PCR reads, TCRdb lists one record per CDR3 protein. The table records fewer than 350,000 distinct CDR3 sequences, about a fifth of them present only once. Specimen: naive CD8+ T cells from blood, with Jurkat cell RNA spiked in. These receptors were taken from a human donor in good health. Some libraries in this study had Jurkat cell RNA spiked in. CDR3s include the opening cysteine and the closing phenylalanine or tryptophan. D genes are given only for firm matches. Only part of the rows carry a size: once, few, many, or a class if the clone is expanded.

14	TRBV7-9	TRBJ2-4	many	NA	CASSADLAKNIQYF	TGTGCCAGCAGCGCGGACCTAGCCAAAAACATTCAGTACTTC
16	TRBV4-3	TRBJ2-3	many	NA	CASSQEWLASTDTQYF	TGCGCCAGCAGCCAAGAGTGGCTAGCGAGCACAGATACGCAGTATTTT
15	TRBV27	TRBJ2-7	NA	TRBD1	CASMTGTGITYEQYF	TGTGCCAGCATGACCGGGACAGGGATTACCTACGAGCAGTACTTC
13	TRBV29-1	TRBJ2-3	many	TRBD2	CSVAGTSADTQYF	TGCAGCGTTGCCGGGACTAGCGCAGATACGCAGTATTTT
14	TRBV29-1	TRBJ2-2	many	TRBD1	CSVEGTGFVGELFF	TGCAGCGTTGAAGGGACAGGGTTTGTCGGGGAGCTGTTTTTT
16	TRBV6-1	TRBJ2-4	many	TRBD2	CASSELEREAKNIQYF	TGTGCCAGCAGTGAATTGGAGCGGGAAGCCAAAAACATTCAGTACTTC
15	TRBV9	TRBJ2-5	many	NA	CASSVSLGNQETQYF	TGTGCCAGCAGCGTATCCCTAGGGAACCAAGAGACCCAGTACTTC
17	TRBV2	TRBJ1-5	NA	NA	CASSVTWGRAFNQPQHF	TGTGCCAGCAGCGTAACTTGGGGCAGGGCCTTCAATCAGCCCCAGCATTTT
13	TRBV20-1	TRBJ2-7	many	NA	CSARVLASYEQYF	TGCAGTGCTAGAGTTCTAGCTTCCTACGAGCAGTACTTC
14	TRBV6-5	TRBJ2-1	many	NA	CASSYSSWGYEQFF	TGTGCCAGCAGTTACTCGAGTTGGGGGTATGAGCAGTTCTTC
12	TRBV19	TRBJ1-1	many	NA	CASSMRHNEAFF	TGTGCCAGTAGTATGCGACACAATGAAGCTTTCTTT
12	TRBV7-9	TRBJ1-6	NA	NA	CASSLDFFPLHF	TGTGCCAGCAGCTTAGACTTTTTTCCCCTCCACTTT
15	TRBV7-9	TRBJ2-7	many	TRBD1	CASSWGTGPSYEQYF	TGTGCCAGCAGCTGGGGGACAGGGCCATCCTACGAGCAGTACTTC
14	TRBV18	TRBJ2-7	many	NA	CASSDLGTSYEQYF	TGTGCCAGCTCAGACTTGGGTACCTCCTACGAGCAGTACTTC
12	TRBV30	TRBJ2-7	many	NA	CAWSVVGYEQYF	TGTGCCTGGTCAGTGGTCGGGTACGAGCAGTACTTC
14	TRBV7-9	TRBJ1-1	many	NA	CASRAITGNTEAFF	TGTGCCAGCAGGGCAATAACGGGGAACACTGAAGCTTTCTTT
12	TRBV30	TRBJ2-7	NA	NA	CAWSPVRDQQYF	TGTGCCTGGAGTCCAGTTCGGGACCAACAGTACTTC
15	TRBV7-9	TRBJ1-1	many	NA	CASSLGQAALGEAFF	TGTGCCAGCAGCTTAGGACAGGCCGCGTTGGGTGAAGCTTTCTTT
16	TRBV19	TRBJ2-3	many	TRBD1	CASSTSFTGGMDTQYF	TGTGCCAGTTCTACCTCCTTCACAGGGGGCATGGATACGCAGTATTTT
15	TRBV20-1	TRBJ2-7	many	NA	CSARDPETETYEQYF	TGCAGTGCTAGAGATCCTGAGACCGAAACCTACGAGCAGTACTTC
16	TRBV12-3/TRBV12-4	TRBJ2-3	many	TRBD2	CASSQYLAGGVDTQYF	TGTGCCAGCAGCCAGTACCTAGCGGGGGGTGTAGATACGCAGTATTTT
15	TRBV5-1	TRBJ1-1	NA	TRBD1	CASSLGTGRSTEAFF	TGCGCCAGCAGCTTGGGGACAGGGAGGAGCACTGAAGCTTTCTTT
13	TRBV29-1	TRBJ1-2	many	TRBD1	CSVEGQGKEGYTF	TGCAGCGTTGAGGGACAGGGGAAAGAGGGCTACACCTTC
14	TRBV7-9	TRBJ2-5	NA	NA	CASSPRDNQATQYF	TGTGCCAGCAGCCCCCGAGACAACCAAGCGACCCAGTACTTC
13	TRBV9	TRBJ1-2	NA	NA	CASSVQTNYGYTF	TGTGCCAGCAGCGTACAGACTAACTATGGCTACACCTTC
16	TRBV4-3	TRBJ2-2	NA	NA	CASSQEPALYTGELFF	TGCGCCAGCAGCCAAGAACCCGCACTCTACACCGGGGAGCTGTTTTTT
12	TRBV12-3/TRBV12-4	TRBJ2-3	many	NA	CASSYSPDTQYF	TGTGCCAGCAGTTACTCGCCGGATACGCAGTATTTT
15	TRBV7-9	TRBJ2-7	many	TRBD1	CASSFGQGAGYEQYF	TGTGCCAGCAGCTTTGGACAGGGGGCCGGCTACGAGCAGTACTTC
15	TRBV2	TRBJ1-1	many	TRBD1	CASSEEGATFTEAFF	TGTGCCAGCAGTGAAGAGGGGGCTACGTTCACTGAAGCTTTCTTT
16	TRBV19	TRBJ2-7	NA	NA	CASSIGTRNVGGEQYF	TGTGCCAGTAGTATAGGGACGCGCAACGTTGGGGGCGAGCAGTACTTC
16	TRBV19	TRBJ2-2	NA	NA	CASKLATRANTRELFF	TGTGCCAGTAAGCTAGCCACCCGGGCGAACACCCGGGAGCTGTTTTTT
13	TRBV7-9	TRBJ2-7	many	NA	CASSSGQNYEQYF	TGTGCCAGCAGCTCTGGACAGAACTACGAGCAGTACTTC
14	TRBV7-9	TRBJ2-1	once	NA	CARSRALDYNEQFF	TGTGCCCGCAGCCGCGCACTAGACTACAATGAGCAGTTCTTC
13	TRBV7-6	TRBJ2-5	many	TRBD1	CASSQTGFETQYF	TGTGCCAGCAGCCAGACAGGGTTCGAGACCCAGTACTTC
13	TRBV12-3/TRBV12-4	TRBJ1-1	many	NA	CASSSQGNTEAFF	TGTGCCAGCAGCTCACAGGGGAACACTGAAGCTTTCTTT
14	TRBV5-8	TRBJ2-7	NA	NA	CASGPNGRLAEQYF	TGTGCCAGCGGCCCCAATGGCAGGTTAGCCGAGCAGTACTTC
14	TRBV14	TRBJ2-7	many	NA	CASSQGGWAYEQYF	TGTGCCAGCAGCCAAGGGGGCTGGGCGTACGAGCAGTACTTC
14	TRBV3-1	TRBJ2-1	once	NA	CASSQESLAYEQFF	TGTGCCAGCAGCCAAGAATCCCTAGCCTACGAGCAGTTCTTC
12	TRBV20-1	TRBJ1-4	many	NA	CTWGPEDEKLFF	TGCACCTGGGGGCCGGAAGATGAAAAACTGTTTTTT
19	TRBV7-9	TRBJ1-3	NA	NA	CASSPPFEPASTSGDTIYF	TGTGCCAGCAGCCCCCCCTTCGAGCCAGCCAGTACCTCTGGAGACACCATATATTTT
16	TRBV2	TRBJ2-5	many	TRBD1	CASSESTLQGEETQYF	TGTGCCAGCAGTGAATCCACTCTACAGGGGGAAGAGACCCAGTACTTC
14	TRBV7-6	TRBJ1-1	many	NA	CASSLSGSGTEAFF	TGTGCCAGCAGCTTATCCGGGTCTGGCACTGAAGCTTTCTTT
17	TRBV5-6	TRBJ2-3	NA	NA	CASSLELGGGGTDTQYF	TGTGCCAGCAGCTTGGAACTAGGGGGGGGGGGCACAGATACGCAGTATTTT
14	TRBV4-3	TRBJ2-7	few	NA	CASSQEEGDYEQYF	TGCGCCAGCAGCCAAGAAGAGGGGGACTACGAGCAGTACTTC
16	TRBV6-1	TRBJ2-7	many	NA	CASIPGDWGTRDEQYF	TGTGCCAGCATCCCTGGTGATTGGGGGACCCGGGACGAGCAGTACTTC
16	TRBV5-6	TRBJ1-5	NA	NA	CASSPQDTHSNQPQHF	TGTGCCAGCAGCCCCCAGGACACTCATAGCAATCAGCCCCAGCATTTT
20	TRBV28	TRBJ1-5	many	NA	CASSPLLSRAPLDSNQPQHF	TGTGCCAGCAGCCCCCTGCTCTCAAGGGCCCCTCTCGATAGCAATCAGCCCCAGCATTTT
14	TRBV4-1	TRBJ1-4	many	TRBD1	CASSLGTGVEKLFF	TGCGCCAGCAGCCTAGGGACAGGGGTTGAAAAACTGTTTTTT
13	TRBV6-2/TRBV6-3	TRBJ2-7	many	TRBD1	CASSYGTGAEQYF	TGTGCCAGCAGTTACGGGACAGGGGCCGAGCAGTACTTC
13	TRBV9	TRBJ2-3	many	NA	CASSPPRPDTQYF	TGTGCCAGCAGCCCACCCCGCCCAGATACGCAGTATTTT
12	TRBV7-6	TRBJ2-1	many	NA	CASGRTQNEQFF	TGTGCCAGCGGGAGGACGCAAAATGAGCAGTTCTTC
16	TRBV20-1	TRBJ1-3	many	NA	CSARDLAGTAGDTIYF	TGCAGTGCTAGAGATCTAGCCGGGACGGCGGGAGACACCATATATTTT
15	TRBV27	TRBJ1-2	many	TRBD1	CASTPFAGGTYGYTF	TGTGCCAGCACTCCCTTTGCAGGGGGCACCTATGGCTACACCTTC
15	TRBV7-6	TRBJ2-5	many	NA	CASSLTARGTETQYF	TGTGCCAGCAGCTTAACCGCCCGGGGTACGGAGACCCAGTACTTC
14	TRBV7-9	TRBJ1-5	many	NA	CASSLSLEDQPQHF	TGTGCCAGCAGCTTAAGCCTGGAGGATCAGCCCCAGCATTTT
12	TRBV6-1	TRBJ1-1	many	NA	CASSTGITEAFF	TGTGCCAGCAGTACAGGGATCACTGAAGCTTTCTTT
15	TRBV11-2	TRBJ2-1	few	TRBD2	CASSLFSGEYNEQFF	TGTGCCAGCAGCTTATTTAGCGGGGAGTACAATGAGCAGTTCTTC